This T cell receptor (beta chain) originates from a study of cytomegalovirus exposure and HLA in healthy donors. General study findings and limits: The listing of fewer than 200 TCR beta chains classed them as cytomegalovirus-associated.

With 60 Vbeta and 13 Jbeta primers, the PCR was carried out. Generated by immunoSEQ multiplex PCR, the TCRdb table keeps only in-frame clones and is missing some. The sample lists 200,000 to 250,000 clones; 82% were seen once. With respect to this clone: The antigen remains unidentified.

Healthy donors of bone marrow made up the group. Sequenced: PBMCs. This clonotype originated in a woman aged 40 to 49 in good health and CMV-seronegative.

The CDR3 coding sequence is TGTGCCAGCAGCGACCACTTAGCGGGGACGTCCGGGGAGCTGTTTTTT. This codes for CASSDHLAGTSGELFF. The chain recombines TRBV7-9 with TRBJ2-2, with TRBD2 identical over 8 bases. The CDR3 totals 16 residues. Trimming took 5 bases from V and 6 from J; bases not matched to a gene: 11. Germline lookup yields CDR1 SEHNR and CDR2 FQNEAQ (reference sequence).